One sample yielded the 9 T cell receptor beta chains listed below, sequenced in a study of T cells in localized non-small cell lung cancer. The method was immunoSEQ multiplex PCR; TCRdb's version includes in-frame clones alone and lacks a portion of them. The repertoire holds around 33,000 clones, with roughly nine tenths as singletons. The source material was peripheral blood, sampled before any cancer treatment. Source of these receptors: a woman aged 35 to 70 with stage I lung adenocarcinoma.

The chain links TRBV5-4 to TRBJ1-2; D not resolved. The CDR3 sequence is 13 residues long. From germline, CDR1 is SGHNT and CDR2 YYREEE (reference sequence). V was clipped by 4 bases and J by 1 base, with 8 bases between them. The CDR3 DNA is TGTGCCAGCAGCCAGGACGGTAACTATGGCTACACCTTC. This encodes CASSQDGNYGYTF.

The gene calls are TRBV6-5 and TRBJ1-1; 9 bases map to TRBD1. Trimming at V came to 6 bases and at J to 6 bases, leaving 11 bases not matched to a gene. The CDR3 is 15 residues long. CDR1 and CDR2 from the germline V gene are MNHEY and SVGAGI. DNA of the CDR3: TGTGCCAGCAGCCCCGGGACAGGGTCAAGAGCTGAAGCTTTCTTT. It translates to CASSPGTGSRAEAFF.

This clone was detected a few times. The J gene is TRBJ2-3, the V gene TRBV11-3, with TRBD2 identical over 8 bases. The CDR3 is 16 residues long. J gave up 2 bases and V 4 bases, and 8 bases lay outside the gene matches. CDR1 is SGHNT and CDR2 is YENEEA in the germline V gene. The chain's CDR3 is CASSSLTGGVTDTQYF. DNA for the CDR3: TGTGCCAGCAGCTCCCTCACGGGGGGGGTCACAGATACGCAGTATTTT.

The chain recombines TRBV18 with TRBJ1-4, with a possible D match to TRBD1 (6 bases). V gave up 2 bases and J gave up 4 bases, with 8 bases separating them. The CDR3 consists of 14 residues. Germline V CDR1 and CDR2: KGHSH, LQKENI. CDR3 coding DNA: TGTGCCAGCTCACCAGGACAGATTAATGAAAAACTGTTTTTT. Translated: CASSPGQINEKLFF.

The J gene is TRBJ1-4, the V gene TRBV5-6; TRBD1 is a possible D gene (6 bases). This CDR3 is built from 15 residues. Per germline, CDR1 SGHDT and CDR2 YYEEEE. The V end lost 1 base, the J end lost 7 bases, and 14 bases lay between the germline ends. Here the CDR3 reads CASSLIAQGGEKLFF. The CDR3 nucleotides read TGTGCCAGCAGCTTGATCGCACAGGGAGGTGAAAAACTGTTTTTT. Supplemented by reference TRBV5-6 and TRBJ1-4, the full variable domain reads DAGVTQSPTHLIKTRGQQVTLRCSPKSGHDTVSWYQQALGQGPQFIFQYYEEEERQRGNFPDRFSGHQFPNYSSELNVNALLLGDSALYLCASSLIAQGGEKLFFGSGTQLSVL.

The chain joins TRBV7-9 to TRBJ2-7, with TRBD1 identical over 7 bases. With 4 bases clipped from V and 0 bases from J, the junction kept 6 bases outside the gene matches. This CDR3 is built from 15 residues. Germline values: CDR1 SEHNR, CDR2 FQNEAQ (reference sequence). The CDR3, as DNA: TGTGCCAGCAGCTCGGACAGGCCCGTCTCCTACGAGCAGTACTTC. It encodes CASSSDRPVSYEQYF.

The gene calls are TRBV28 and TRBJ2-7; tentatively, D is TRBD1 or TRBD2 (5 bases each). This CDR3 has 16 residues. The germline V gene has CDR1 MDHEN and CDR2 SYDVKM. The germline V and J ends were trimmed by 5 bases and 1 base, with 18 bases remaining between them. The CDR3 spells CASSIFRDAASYEQYF. The CDR3 nucleotides are TGTGCCAGCAGTATTTTCCGGGACGCGGCATCCTACGAGCAGTACTTC.

The chain is built from TRBV7-9 and TRBJ2-3; a weak D match, TRBD2 (6 bases). Looked up from germline, CDR1 is SEHNR and CDR2 is FQNEAQ (reference sequence). Between the trimmed V and J ends, which lost 8 bases and 1 base, there was a span of 10 bases. The CDR3 is made up of 13 amino acids. The DNA for the CDR3 is TGTGCCAGCGGGGCTAGCGGCACAGATACGCAGTATTTT. It yields the protein CASGASGTDTQYF.

V usage is TRBV5-5 and J usage is TRBJ2-5; D possibly corresponds to TRBD2 (5 bases). CDR1 and CDR2 from the germline V gene are SGHKS and YYEKEE (reference sequence). V lost 6 bases, J lost 4 bases, and 19 bases lay in between. This CDR3 is built from 15 residues. As DNA, the CDR3 is TGTGCCAGCATCTCTAAACCCGCCGAGGGAGAGACCCAGTACTTC. The encoded protein is CASISKPAEGETQYF.